Listed below are T cell receptor beta chains from one sample, sequenced in a study of T cells expressing NK-cell markers. TCRdb reprocessed the 5' RACE reads; each CDR3 protein has one entry and no DNA is given. The sample has approximately 150,000 distinct CDR3 sequences. Sequences were obtained from blood T cells: a sorted CD56 or NKG2C T cell subset, CD4+ or CD8+ T cells, or bulk PBMC T cells (not recorded which). These receptors all stem from a woman between 18 and 75 years old in good health. Each CDR3 is given with its conserved first and last residue.

CASSQLDRVDTEAFF	TRBV3-1	TRBJ1-1
CASSSDSLHEQYF	TRBV5-1	TRBJ2-7
CASKGSGTGREQFF	TRBV2	TRBJ2-1
CASSVDRGQTYGYTF	TRBV7-2	TRBJ1-2
CASSLRGGGTYEQYF	TRBV6-1	TRBJ2-7
CASSPGTEGKNIQYF	TRBV6-1	TRBJ2-4
CAISEGLGTERYF	TRBV10-3	TRBJ2-3
CASSEERVAVTDTQYF	TRBV6-1	TRBJ2-3
CASSLTDLSGNTIYF	TRBV11-2	TRBJ1-3
CASSGERGNTEAFF	TRBV28	TRBJ1-1
CASSEALDRGGYTF	TRBV2	TRBJ1-2
CARTYDGGGTLAQFF	TRBV19	TRBJ2-1
CSVVAGVETQYF	TRBV29-1	TRBJ2-5
CASSIRDSAYNEQFF	TRBV7-8	TRBJ2-1
CSANRKRELNEQFF	TRBV20-1	TRBJ2-1
CASSLTGGNQPQHF	TRBV12-3/TRBV12-4	TRBJ1-5
CSVRWISGSTWELFF	TRBV29-1	TRBJ2-2
CASSLWVEATEQYF	TRBV3-1	TRBJ2-7
CASSRGFLETQYF	TRBV4-1	TRBJ2-5
CASSIPGTGMNTEAFF	TRBV19	TRBJ1-1
CATTGSYYEQYF	TRBV7-9	TRBJ2-7
CAIGLLPGTYEQYF	TRBV10-3	TRBJ2-7
CASSAQDYEQYF	TRBV14	TRBJ2-7
CSADRDRSTDTQYF	TRBV20-1	TRBJ2-3
CASSTGQGINTIYF	TRBV5-1	TRBJ1-3
CASSLGPTGGNGYTF	TRBV5-1	TRBJ1-2
CASSHGGANEKLFF	TRBV27	TRBJ1-4
CASSSGTGSYEQYF	TRBV5-1	TRBJ2-7
CASSSGQGFGETQYF	TRBV7-9	TRBJ2-5
CASSSWTSGGISYEQYF	TRBV5-1	TRBJ2-7
CSARTARNQPQHF	TRBV20-1	TRBJ1-5
CASSFVSRREQYF	TRBV28	TRBJ2-7
CASSYRDLEQFF	TRBV7-6	TRBJ2-1
CASRGTSGPNNEQFF	TRBV6-1	TRBJ2-1
CSGTGHIAGYTF	TRBV20-1	TRBJ1-2
CASSRLAETYEQYF	TRBV7-9	TRBJ2-7
CASSSRDRDGYTF	TRBV27	TRBJ1-2
CASSLNPGSPLHF	TRBV7-7	TRBJ1-6
CASSLGDSNNEQFF	TRBV7-3	TRBJ2-1
CASSVFGSPLHF	TRBV9	TRBJ1-6
CASSSHVVGGASNEQFF	TRBV5-1	TRBJ2-1
CSASGLAGGPRETQYF	TRBV20-1	TRBJ2-5
CSANIGAGGRTDTQYF	TRBV20-1	TRBJ2-3
CASSEGSQGGIYEQYF	TRBV25-1	TRBJ2-7
CASSPSLATGGQVLYEQYF	TRBV18	TRBJ2-7
CASSPVGVPEAFF	TRBV25-1	TRBJ1-1
CASSVGSHQNTEAFF	TRBV9	TRBJ1-1
CASSLVPLAVGTDTQYF	TRBV7-8	TRBJ2-3
CASSVPIYSDEQFF	TRBV2	TRBJ2-1
CASSYTWRGETQYF	TRBV27	TRBJ2-5
CSATSRGLRDIQYF	TRBV20-1	TRBJ2-4
CSVEDRRNYGYTF	TRBV29-1	TRBJ1-2
CASKVGGGRSNEQFF	TRBV6-2/TRBV6-3	TRBJ2-1
CASSPSGGDTEAFF	TRBV12-3/TRBV12-4	TRBJ1-1